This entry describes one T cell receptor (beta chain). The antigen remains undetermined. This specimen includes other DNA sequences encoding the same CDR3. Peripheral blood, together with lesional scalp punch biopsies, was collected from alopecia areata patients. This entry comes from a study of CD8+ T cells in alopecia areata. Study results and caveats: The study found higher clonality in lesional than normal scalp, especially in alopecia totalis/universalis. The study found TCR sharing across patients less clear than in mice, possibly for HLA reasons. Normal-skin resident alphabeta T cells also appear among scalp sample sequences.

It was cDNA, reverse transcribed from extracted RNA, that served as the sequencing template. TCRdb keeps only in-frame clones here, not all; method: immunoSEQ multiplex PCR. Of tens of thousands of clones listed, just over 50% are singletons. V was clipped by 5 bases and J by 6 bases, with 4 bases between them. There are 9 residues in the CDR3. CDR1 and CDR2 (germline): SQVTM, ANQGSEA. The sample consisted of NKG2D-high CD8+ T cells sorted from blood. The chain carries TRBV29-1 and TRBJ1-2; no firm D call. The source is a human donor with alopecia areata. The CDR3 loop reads CSVPDGYTF. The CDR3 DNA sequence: TGCAGCGTTCCCGATGGCTACACCTTC.